The 32 T cell receptor beta chains below were found in one sample sequenced in a study of ipilimumab plus nivolumab after autologous stem cell transplantation. TCRdb's copy holds only in-frame clones and misses some; the assay was immunoSEQ multiplex PCR. The data hold tens of thousands of clones, with 75% to 85% observed a single time. Here the sequenced sample was PBMCs, taken in a trial of ipilimumab plus nivolumab as post-transplant consolidation. Receptors originate from a male donor with diffuse large B-cell lymphoma.

This chain links TRBV18 with TRBJ1-2, with 7 bases that match TRBD1. J was trimmed by 4 bases and V by 4 bases; bases with no gene match: 9. The CDR3 covers 15 residues. Germline CDR1 is KGHSH and CDR2 is LQKENI. CDR3 region: CASSRPGGWGYGYTF. The CDR3 nucleotides are TGTGCCAGCTCACGCCCAGGGGGATGGGGCTATGGCTACACCTTC.

The chain recombines TRBV29-1 with TRBJ2-1; 8 bases map to TRBD2. Trimming cost V 0 bases and J 6 bases; bases outside gene matches: 4. Germline-derived CDR1 and CDR2 are SQVTM and ANQGSEA. This CDR3 has 14 residues. The DNA of the CDR3 is TGCAGCGTTGAAGACCGGGGGGGTGGCAATGAGCAGTTCTTC. This encodes CSVEDRGGGNEQFF.

In DNA form, the CDR3 reads TGTGCCAGCAGGCGAACAGGGGGCACTGAAGCTTTCTTT. Protein: CASRRTGGTEAFF. The J gene is TRBJ1-1, the V gene TRBV6-5; 8 bases map to TRBD1. The CDR3 sequence is 13 residues long. V was clipped by 6 bases and J by 4 bases; unmatched bases: 4. Germline loops: CDR1 MNHEY, CDR2 SVGAGI.

In its sample, this clone was seen a few times. V and J are TRBV7-8 and TRBJ2-3; 9 nucleotides agree with TRBD1. Germline V lookup: CDR1 SGHVS, CDR2 FQNEAQ. CDR3 length: 18 residues. J was trimmed by 6 bases and V by 6 bases; bases with no gene match: 19. CDR3 DNA: TGTGCCAGCAGTTCCCTCCGTTGGACAGGGGATATTCCGGATACGCAGTATTTT. It specifies CASSSLRWTGDIPDTQYF.

The V call is TRBV11-3, the J call TRBJ1-1; no clear D gene. This CDR3 comprises 13 residues. The ends were cut back, 2 bases at V and 1 base at J, with 5 bases in the middle. Germline V gives CDR1 SGHNT, CDR2 YENEEA. The CDR3 bases are TGTGCCAGCAGCTTAAGACAGAACACTGAAGCTTTCTTT. Translation: CASSLRQNTEAFF.

The chain joins TRBV19 to TRBJ2-1, with 8 bases matching TRBD2. Looked up from germline, CDR1 is LNHDA and CDR2 is SQIVND (reference sequence). V dropped 4 bases and J dropped 4; count of bases not matched to a gene: 6. This CDR3 has 15 amino acids. The CDR3 region is CASSTHRGGYNEQFF. CDR3 nucleotide sequence: TGTGCCAGTAGTACCCACCGGGGGGGTTACAATGAGCAGTTCTTC.

This chain connects TRBV18 to TRBJ1-4, with unresolved D. CDR1 and CDR2 from the germline V gene are KGHSH and LQKENI. V lost 4 bases and J lost 4, with 10 bases in between. CDR3 length: 14 residues. The CDR3 here is CASSLSSLNEKLFF. The CDR3 DNA reads as TGTGCCAGCTCACTAAGTAGCCTTAATGAAAAACTGTTTTTT.

The genes are TRBV9 and TRBJ2-1; 8 nucleotides agree with TRBD1. The J segment lost 7 bases and the V segment lost 0 bases, leaving 0 bases of the junction unmatched. Germline values: CDR1 SGDLS, CDR2 YYNGEE. CDR3 length: 13 amino acids. The CDR3 sequence: CASSVGTGNEQFF. Here the CDR3 DNA reads TGTGCCAGCAGCGTAGGGACAGGGAATGAGCAGTTCTTC.

The chain has TRBV7-9 and TRBJ2-3, with a tentative D call TRBD2 (6 bases). V was clipped by 4 bases and J by 5 bases, with 16 bases between them. Germline loops: CDR1 SEHNR, CDR2 FQNEAQ (reference sequence). This CDR3 is 15 amino acids long. CDR3 coding DNA: TGTGCCAGCAGCTCACGGCGCGGGGCAGGAGATACGCAGTATTTT. Protein sequence: CASSSRRGAGDTQYF. Drawing the rest from reference TRBV7-9 and TRBJ2-3, the complete variable domain is DTGVSQNPRHKITKRGQNVTFRCDPISEHNRLYWYRQTLGQGPEFLTYFQNEAQLEKSRLLSDRFSAERPKGSFSTLEIQRTEQGDSAMYLCASSSRRGAGDTQYFGPGTRLTVL.

This clone occurred once. This chain uses TRBV5-1 with TRBJ2-3; D not resolved. V lost 3 bases and J 6 bases, leaving 5 bases between the germline ends. CDR3 length: 11 amino acids. Germline loops: CDR1 SGHRS, CDR2 YFSETQ. The CDR3: CASSSYDTQYF. In DNA, the CDR3 is TGCGCCAGCAGCTCCTATGATACGCAGTATTTT. The full variable domain, rest sourced from reference TRBV5-1 and TRBJ2-3, is KAGVTQTPRYLIKTRGQQVTLSCSPISGHRSVSWYQQTPGQGLQFLFEYFSETQRNKGNFPGRFSGRQFSNSRSEMNVSTLELGDSALYLCASSSYDTQYFGPGTRLTVL.

This chain links TRBV2 with TRBJ2-6; 7 bases agree with TRBD1. Per germline, CDR1 SNHLY and CDR2 FYNNEI. Trimming removed 4 bases from V and 2 bases from J; junction bases left unmatched: 2. This CDR3 is built from 15 residues. In DNA, the CDR3 is TGTGCCAGCAGTGGACAGGGCACTGGGGCCAACGTCCTGACTTTC. Protein product: CASSGQGTGANVLTF. Supplemented by reference TRBV2 and TRBJ2-6, the full variable domain reads EPEVTQTPSHQVTQMGQEVILRCVPISNHLYFYWYRQILGQKVEFLVSFYNNEISEKSEIFDDQFSVERPDGSNFTLKIRSTKLEDSAMYFCASSGQGTGANVLTFGAGSRLTVL.

This chain joins TRBV6-1 and TRBJ2-7, with TRBD2 matching 9 bases. Germline CDR1 and CDR2: MNHNS and SASEGT. V trimming: 4 bases; J trimming: 2 bases; junction bases outside the gene matches: 12. CDR3 length: 17 amino acids. The CDR3 sequence: CASSAIKWAGGPYEQYF. The CDR3 DNA is TGTGCCAGCAGTGCTATTAAGTGGGCGGGGGGGCCCTACGAGCAGTACTTC.

V usage is TRBV5-1 and J usage is TRBJ1-5, with no clear D. CDR1 is SGHRS and CDR2 is YFSETQ in the germline V gene. The CDR3 length is 14 residues. The V end lost 4 bases, the J end lost 4 bases, and 12 bases lay between the germline ends. CDR3 bases: TGCGCCAGCAGCATCGGGGTGGAGAATCAGCCCCAGCATTTT. It translates to CASSIGVENQPQHF.

The chain has TRBV6-1 and TRBJ2-7; no clear D. Trimming shortened V by 4 bases and J by 2 bases, and 9 bases separated the two germline ends. CDR1 MNHNS and CDR2 SASEGT come from the germline V gene. The CDR3 spans 13 residues. CDR3 nucleotide sequence: TGTGCCAGCAGTGTTCAGCTCACCTACGAGCAGTACTTC. It translates to CASSVQLTYEQYF.

The chain employs TRBV27 and TRBJ2-1; TRBD1 matches 10 bases. The CDR3 covers 16 residues. Germline V gene sequence: CDR1 MNHEY, CDR2 SMNVEV (reference sequence). J was trimmed by 4 bases and V by 5 bases; bases with no gene match: 8. In nucleotides, the CDR3 is TGTGCCAGCAGTCCCCGGTGGACAGGGGGTTACAATGAGCAGTTCTTC. Translating it yields CASSPRWTGGYNEQFF.

This clone has only one observation. The chain carries TRBV5-1 and TRBJ2-7; TRBD2 aligns across 11 bases. This CDR3 spans 15 amino acids. Trimming at V came to 4 bases and at J to 4 bases, leaving 7 bases not matched to a gene. The germline V gene encodes CDR1 SGHRS and CDR2 YFSETQ. The CDR3 coding sequence is TGCGCCAGCAGCCCCGTGACTAGCGGGGCGTACGAGCAGTACTTC. It yields the protein CASSPVTSGAYEQYF.

In regard to this clone: Distinct nucleotide sequences in the sample also encode this CDR3. This chain joins TRBV6-1 and TRBJ2-5, with D possibly being TRBD1 (5 bases). V lost 4 bases to trimming and J lost 2 bases, with 20 bases between them. Germline V gene sequence: CDR1 MNHNS, CDR2 SASEGT. This CDR3 is built from 17 residues. The CDR3, as DNA: TGTGCCAGCAGTGTTACAGGACCGTGGAGCATACAAGAGACCCAGTACTTC. Protein product: CASSVTGPWSIQETQYF.

The J gene is TRBJ2-7, the V gene TRBV7-2, with 9 bases aligning to TRBD2. J was trimmed by 6 bases and V by 3 bases; bases with no gene match: 6. Germline CDR1 SGHTA, CDR2 FQGNSA. This CDR3 has 14 amino acids. For the CDR3, the DNA is TGTGCCAGCAGCTTCAGCGCGGGGGGGCTCGAGCAGTACTTC. Residues: CASSFSAGGLEQYF.

This chain links TRBV7-2 with TRBJ2-3; TRBD2 agrees at 9 bases. The CDR3 length is 13 residues. Trimming at V came to 5 bases and at J to 8 bases, leaving 5 bases not matched to a gene. Germline V CDR1 and CDR2: SGHTA, FQGNSA. This CDR3 is CASSPRGGVTQYF. The DNA of the CDR3 is TGTGCCAGCAGCCCGCGGGGGGGAGTTACGCAGTATTTT.

On this clone itself: One end of the junction fails to match germline, which may point to a read error. The chain uses TRBV7-6 and TRBJ2-7; TRBD2 agrees at 13 bases. CDR3 length equals 17 residues. Germline CDR1 reads SGHVS; CDR2 reads FNYEAQ. The CDR3 sequence: CASTLASGLAGTYEQYF. Here the CDR3 DNA reads TGTGCCAGCACCTTAGCTTCGGGACTAGCGGGGACCTACGAGCAGTACTTC.

V usage is TRBV27 and J usage is TRBJ2-7; D perhaps matches TRBD2 (6 bases). The V and J ends lost 5 bases and 2 bases respectively, with 13 bases between them. CDR3 length equals 14 residues. The germline V gene has CDR1 MNHEY and CDR2 SMNVEV (reference sequence). This CDR3 reads CASSRGGLTYEQYF. The CDR3 DNA reads as TGTGCCAGCAGTCGTGGGGGGTTAACCTACGAGCAGTACTTC.

Details on this clone: The junction does not match germline at one end; this may be a read error. The gene calls are TRBV18 and TRBJ2-2, with 14 bases identical to TRBD2. The V gene's germline CDR1 is KGHSH and CDR2 LQKENI. CDR3 size: 16 residues. The CDR3 sequence is CASSPRTSGGTGELFF. DNA for the CDR3: TGTGCCAGCTCTCCACGGACTAGCGGGGGGACCGGGGAGCTGTTTTTT. The complete variable domain, with remaining parts taken from reference TRBV18 and TRBJ2-2, reads NAGVMQNPRHLVRRRGQEARLRCSPMKGHSHVYWYRQLPEEGLKFMVYLQKENIIDESGMPKERFSAEFPKEGPSILRIQQVVRGDSAAYFCASSPRTSGGTGELFFGEGSRLTVL.

This CDR3 reads CASSLFRTNTEAFF. The CDR3 DNA reads TGTGCCAGCAGCTTGTTTCGCACGAACACTGAAGCTTTCTTT. The V and J genes are TRBV5-6 and TRBJ1-1; D ambiguous. This CDR3 spans 14 amino acids. Germline V gene data show CDR1 as SGHDT and CDR2 as YYEEEE. V shed 1 base and J shed 1 base, with 8 bases lying between them.

The genes are TRBV11-2 and TRBJ2-3; 8 nucleotides match TRBD2. Germline values: CDR1 SGHAT, CDR2 FQNNGV. After removal of 5 bases from V and 6 bases from J, the junction contained 13 bases not matched to a gene. The CDR3 contains 16 residues. CDR3 sequence reads: CASSPRRGGGLDTQYF. In nucleotides, the CDR3 is TGTGCCAGCAGCCCGCGTCGGGGCGGGGGGCTGGATACGCAGTATTTT.

The rearrangement uses TRBV27 and TRBJ2-4; maybe TRBD2 (5 bases). The CDR3 runs 18 residues. CDR1 MNHEY and CDR2 SMNVEV come from the germline V gene (reference sequence). The V end was cut by 3 bases, the J end by 0 bases, with 18 bases between. The CDR3 loop is CASSFSVAAGVAKNIQYF. The CDR3 DNA sequence: TGTGCCAGCAGTTTCTCCGTGGCCGCCGGGGTAGCCAAAAACATTCAGTACTTC.

This chain links TRBV6-5 with TRBJ1-4, with no clear D. Germline V lookup: CDR1 MNHEY, CDR2 SVGAGI. This CDR3 comprises 13 residues. Trimming stripped 4 bases from V and 1 base from J, with 4 bases between. The CDR3 sequence is CASSSVTNEKLFF. The CDR3 bases are TGTGCCAGCAGTTCCGTAACTAATGAAAAACTGTTTTTT.

The V call is TRBV6-1, the J call TRBJ2-3; D possibly corresponds to TRBD1 (5 bases). This CDR3 is 14 amino acids long. V lost 7 bases, J lost 0 bases, and 11 bases lay in between. The germline gives CDR1 MNHNS, CDR2 SASEGT. The CDR3 reads CASNKGLSTDTQYF. In nucleotides, the CDR3 is TGTGCCAGCAACAAGGGGCTTAGCACAGATACGCAGTATTTT.

This clone was seen only a few times. The chain is built from TRBV7-8 and TRBJ1-5; no reliable D call. Germline-derived CDR1 and CDR2 are SGHVS and FQNEAQ. The CDR3 runs to 16 residues. Between the trimmed V and J ends, which lost 4 bases and 2 bases, there was a span of 15 bases. The CDR3 bases are TGTGCCAGCAGCTCCCAATTCAACGGGGGCAATCAGCCCCAGCATTTT. Amino acids: CASSSQFNGGNQPQHF.

This CDR3 reads CASTFLPNEKLFF. The CDR3 DNA sequence: TGTGCCAGCACCTTTCTCCCTAATGAAAAACTGTTTTTT. This chain joins TRBV5-4 and TRBJ1-4, with no clear D. The CDR3 runs to 13 residues. V gave up 6 bases and J gave up 3 bases, with 9 bases separating them. The germline V gene encodes CDR1 SGHNT and CDR2 YYREEE (reference sequence).

The chain recombines TRBV6-6 with TRBJ1-1, with D hard to call. The CDR3 contains 12 residues. Germline V lookup: CDR1 MNHNY, CDR2 SVGAGI (reference sequence). The V gene lost 6 bases and the J gene lost 0 bases, with 5 bases spanning the gap. The CDR3 reads CASRSMNTEAFF. DNA of the CDR3: TGTGCCAGCAGGTCGATGAACACTGAAGCTTTCTTT.

This chain links TRBV27 with TRBJ1-6; 8 bases map to TRBD1. Trimming at V came to 5 bases and at J to 0 bases, leaving 6 bases not matched to a gene. Germline CDR1 and CDR2: MNHEY and SMNVEV (reference sequence). This CDR3 has 17 amino acids. CDR3 in amino acids: CASSSRTGSSYNSPLHF. CDR3 DNA sequence: TGTGCCAGCAGTAGCCGGACAGGGAGCTCCTATAATTCACCCCTCCACTTT.

This clone appeared once. J is TRBJ1-3 and V is TRBV5-6, with D perhaps TRBD1 (5 bases). V lost 3 bases and J 4 bases, leaving 17 bases between the germline ends. The length of the CDR3 is 16 residues. The germline gives CDR1 SGHDT, CDR2 YYEEEE. The CDR3 protein is CASSWRSAQGGNTIYF. CDR3 sequence (DNA): TGTGCCAGCAGCTGGAGGTCAGCCCAGGGCGGAAACACCATATATTTT.